The clone carrying this T cell receptor (beta chain) is a singleton in its sample. V shed 1 base and J shed 6 bases, with 13 bases lying between them. The germline V gene has CDR1 SGHNT and CDR2 YYREEE (reference sequence). The CDR3 covers 14 residues. This specimen belongs to a study of blood T cell repertoires in COVID-19. The overall study: There were acute and convalescent COVID-19 samples, and they came from the United States, Italy and Spain.

Seattle researchers signed up patients amid active infection and tracked them longitudinally. Authors' processing steps: It was from reference gene primer amplification that nucleated cell counts were estimated. The data were produced by immunoSEQ multiplex PCR, yet TCRdb's version contains in-frame clones alone and is incomplete. V and J calls and clone size are those listed in that table; D and trimming were worked out from the DNA. In the table there are roughly 290,000 clones, roughly 88% of which are singletons. The TCR originated in a human donor with COVID-19, enrolled during active disease. The donor label of this sample is uncertain. This chain uses TRBV5-4 with TRBJ1-2; D remains unclear. The source material was peripheral blood. The CDR3 protein is CASSLRAEGDGYTF. CDR3 bases: TGTGCCAGCAGCTTGAGGGCCGAGGGAGATGGCTACACCTTC.